This TCR beta chain was recorded in a study of CD8+ T cells in alopecia areata. Whole-study findings and limits: Affected scalp, especially in alopecia totalis/universalis, had a higher clonality than normal scalp did.

cDNA prepared by RNA extraction and subsequent reverse transcription served as the template for sequencing. This table comes from immunoSEQ multiplex PCR, and its TCRdb copy is limited to in-frame clones, with some not included. The data contain some 150,000 clones, about 85% of them singletons. In regard to this clone: Its cognate antigen is unknown.

The treatment is: oral pan-JAK inhibitor, 5-10 mg twice daily. Collected material from alopecia areata patients comprised lesional scalp punch biopsies and peripheral blood. Sorting of CD4+ and CD8+ T cells was performed on PBMCs. The length of the CDR3 is 14 residues. Trimming left V 9 bases short and J 2 bases short, with 17 bases between. The germline gives CDR1 LNHDA, CDR2 SQIVND (reference sequence). The V gene is TRBV19, the J gene TRBJ2-7, with D possibly matching TRBD2 (6 bases). The TCR sequence derives from a human donor with alopecia areata. The sample here was CD8+ T cells sorted from blood, taken at week 4, from a patient treated with tofacitinib. The CDR3 region is CASAVGSGPYEQYF. CDR3 nucleotide sequence: TGTGCCAGCGCGGTTGGGAGCGGGCCCTACGAGCAGTACTTC.